One sample yielded the 22 T cell receptor beta chains listed below, sequenced in a study of shared clonotypes between healthy human individuals. Assay: immunoSEQ multiplex PCR; the TCRdb copy retains only in-frame clones and omits some. The table has about 680,000 clones, more than 70% seen once. The sample was memory CD4+ T cells sorted from blood. Noted subset: CD45RA-negative fraction. These TCRs come from a woman in her 30s in good health.

This clone was seen ten or more times. V usage is TRBV7-6 and J usage is TRBJ1-4, with 10 positions matching TRBD1. This CDR3 region has 17 residues. Losses at the gene ends were 0 bases for V and 7 bases for J; bases not matched to a gene: 8. From germline, CDR1 is SGHVS and CDR2 FNYEAQ. Here the CDR3 reads CASSLASDRGLAEKLFF. As DNA, the CDR3 is TGTGCCAGCAGCTTAGCTTCGGACAGGGGGTTAGCTGAAAAACTGTTTTTT.

This rearrangement joins TRBV18 to TRBJ2-7, with D hard to call. Germline-derived CDR1 and CDR2 are KGHSH and LQKENI. The CDR3 is made up of 14 amino acids. Trimming removed 1 base from V and 2 bases from J, with 9 bases in between. The chain's CDR3 is CASSPQGNAYEQYF. In DNA form, the CDR3 reads TGTGCCAGCTCACCACAGGGTAATGCCTACGAGCAGTACTTC.

This chain connects TRBV7-3 to TRBJ2-5; D may match TRBD1 or TRBD2 (6 bases each). Between the trimmed V and J ends, which lost 8 bases and 2 bases, there was a span of 15 bases. Germline lookup yields CDR1 SGHTA and CDR2 FQGTGA. The CDR3 consists of 14 residues. CDR3 in DNA: TGTGCCAGCGGGTTAGGGGGAGGTCAAGAGACCCAGTACTTC. As protein: CASGLGGGQETQYF.

In nucleotides, the CDR3 is TGCAGCGTAACAGGTCCCCTCTCCTACGAGCAGTACTTC. Its protein is CSVTGPLSYEQYF. The rearrangement joins TRBV29-1 to TRBJ2-7, with D tentatively TRBD1 (5 bases). Trimming left V 6 bases short and J 0 bases short, with 12 bases between. The CDR3 sequence is 13 residues long. CDR1 is SQVTM and CDR2 is ANQGSEA in the germline V gene.

This clone appeared a few times. It may be a read error: a sequence one base away is much more abundant. Different DNA sequences within this sample yield the same CDR3. The V and J genes are TRBV10-2 and TRBJ1-5; D ambiguous. The CDR3 is 13 amino acids. The germline V gene encodes CDR1 WSHSY and CDR2 SAAADI. Trimming shortened V by 2 bases and J by 0 bases, and 2 bases separated the two germline ends. The CDR3 sequence: CASSENSNQPQHF. The CDR3 nucleotides are TGCGCCAGCAGTGAGAATAGCAATCAGCCCCAGCATTTT.

The V and J genes are TRBV28 and TRBJ2-2; TRBD2 agrees at 9 bases. This CDR3 is 14 amino acids long. The V segment lost 9 bases and the J segment 5 bases; nucleotides outside the gene matches: 7. The germline V gene encodes CDR1 MDHEN and CDR2 SYDVKM. CDR3 DNA: TGTGCCAGTTATAGCGGGGGTGGTACCGGGGAGCTGTTTTTT. Translating gives CASYSGGGTGELFF.

This chain joins TRBV5-6 and TRBJ1-5; 12 bases map to TRBD1. The germline CDR1 and CDR2 sequences are SGHDT and YYEEEE. CDR3 length equals 15 residues. V lost 4 bases, J lost 7 bases, and 6 bases stayed unmatched. CDR3 amino acids: CASSQWDRGLQPQHF. CDR3 sequence (DNA): TGTGCCAGCAGCCAGTGGGACAGGGGGCTCCAGCCCCAGCATTTT.

This clone has more than one count but fewer than ten. The chain recombines TRBV5-1 with TRBJ2-5; D gene ambiguous. The CDR3 is made up of 13 amino acids. Germline V CDR1 and CDR2: SGHRS, YFSETQ. V was clipped by 3 bases and J by 1 base, with 7 bases between them. The CDR3 coding sequence is TGCGCCAGCAGCTACCCAACCCAAGAGACCCAGTACTTC. The encoded protein is CASSYPTQETQYF.

The chain joins TRBV2 to TRBJ2-1, with 10 bases fitting TRBD2. The length of the CDR3 is 16 residues. Germline assignment: CDR1 SNHLY and CDR2 FYNNEI. Unmatched junction bases numbered 13, after V lost 8 bases and J lost 6 bases. CDR3 sequence: CASGGWLAGVGNEQFF. The CDR3 nucleotides are TGTGCCAGCGGAGGGTGGCTAGCGGGAGTCGGCAATGAGCAGTTCTTC.

This clone was detected many times. This chain uses TRBV6-5 with TRBJ2-1; 9 bases match TRBD2. The germline V gene has CDR1 MNHEY and CDR2 SVGAGI. CDR3 size: 16 residues. V shed 0 bases, J shed 5 bases, and the junction held 5 bases outside the gene matches. CDR3 sequence (DNA): TGTGCCAGCAGTTACTCTAGCGGGAGTTTCAACAATGAGCAGTTCTTC. It specifies CASSYSSGSFNNEQFF.

The chain has TRBV27 and TRBJ1-5; TRBD1 matches 9 bases. The J segment lost 1 base and the V segment lost 7 bases, leaving 17 bases of the junction unmatched. CDR1 MNHEY and CDR2 SMNVEV come from the germline V gene (reference sequence). CDR3 length equals 19 residues. The CDR3 DNA reads TGTGCCAGCATCCCAAGGGAGGGACAGGGCGTACGAAGCAATCAGCCCCAGCATTTT. Amino acids: CASIPREGQGVRSNQPQHF.

The chain carries TRBV5-1 and TRBJ2-5; D ambiguous. Germline values: CDR1 SGHRS, CDR2 YFSETQ. This CDR3 comprises 12 residues. V was trimmed by 2 bases and J by 3 bases, leaving 5 bases between them. CDR3 sequence (DNA): TGCGCCAGCAGCTTTGGCAAAGAGACCCAGTACTTC. Protein sequence: CASSFGKETQYF.

This clone was seen only a few times. The chain links TRBV5-1 to TRBJ1-2; possible D gene TRBD1, 6 bases. The V and J ends lost 6 bases and 7 bases respectively, with 22 bases between them. The length of the CDR3 is 15 residues. Germline V CDR1 and CDR2: SGHRS, YFSETQ. CDR3 amino acids: CASTSAQGPLVGYTF. The CDR3 DNA reads as TGCGCCAGCACCTCCGCGCAGGGGCCCTTAGTTGGCTACACCTTC.

In regard to this clone: Other nucleotide sequences from this sample produce the same CDR3. V usage is TRBV20-1 and J usage is TRBJ2-1; D gene unclear. Germline values: CDR1 DFQATT, CDR2 SNEGSKA (reference sequence). V was trimmed by 3 bases and J by 3 bases, leaving 3 bases between them. This CDR3 is built from 11 residues. The CDR3 spells CSARRYNEQFF. CDR3 bases: TGCAGTGCTAGGCGCTACAATGAGCAGTTCTTC.

This chain uses TRBV27 with TRBJ2-3; D may be TRBD2 (5 bases). The CDR3 sequence is 13 residues long. Deletions cut 10 bases from V and 2 bases from J, with 13 bases between. CDR1 is MNHEY and CDR2 is SMNVEV in the germline V gene (reference sequence). The CDR3 reads CATRKLDTDTQYF. CDR3 bases: TGTGCCACCCGAAAACTAGACACAGATACGCAGTATTTT.

This chain links TRBV4-1 with TRBJ2-1, with D possibly matching TRBD1 (6 bases). Germline values: CDR1 MGHRA, CDR2 YSYEKL. Trimming removed 4 bases at V and 0 bases at J, with 13 bases between. The CDR3 is made up of 16 amino acids. In DNA form, the CDR3 reads TGCGCCAGCAGCCGCCCAGGGGACGACTCCTACAATGAGCAGTTCTTC. Translated: CASSRPGDDSYNEQFF.

The rearrangement uses TRBV4-1 and TRBJ2-7, with D possibly called TRBD1 or TRBD2 (5 bases each). Germline assignment: CDR1 MGHRA and CDR2 YSYEKL. Trimming pared 1 base from V and 5 bases from J, leaving 21 bases between. The CDR3 is 17 amino acids. The CDR3 sequence: CASSQGRARGTYHEQYF. DNA of the CDR3: TGCGCCAGCAGCCAAGGTCGGGCACGGGGCACCTACCACGAGCAGTACTTC.

The CDR3, as DNA: TGTGCCATCAGTGAGCGGGGGAGTGGTTCCGGGGAGCTGTTTTTT. It yields the protein CAISERGSGSGELFF. This rearrangement joins TRBV10-3 to TRBJ2-2, with a tentative D call TRBD2 (6 bases). The germline gives CDR1 ENHRY, CDR2 SYGVKD. The CDR3 contains 15 residues. The germline V and J ends were trimmed by 2 bases and 6 bases, with 13 bases remaining between them.

CDR3 protein: CASSARLGPSYEQYF. The CDR3 DNA sequence: TGTGCCAGCTCAGCCCGGTTGGGTCCCTCCTACGAGCAGTACTTC. The chain has TRBV18 and TRBJ2-7; no reliable D call. CDR3 size: 15 residues. The germline V and J ends were trimmed by 5 bases and 0 bases, with 14 bases remaining between them. Per the germline V gene, CDR1 is KGHSH and CDR2 is LQKENI.

The table lists this clone with many counts. The V gene is TRBV5-1, the J gene TRBJ2-7, with D possibly being TRBD2 (5 bases). CDR1 and CDR2 from the germline V gene are SGHRS and YFSETQ. The V gene lost 0 bases and the J gene lost 6 bases, with 13 bases spanning the gap. CDR3 size: 14 residues. The CDR3 DNA follows: TGCGCCAGCAGCTTGGAGGTCAGCGGAGTCGAGCAGTACTTC. Its translation: CASSLEVSGVEQYF.

The CDR3 is CASTPGGPREKLFF. The CDR3 bases are TGTGCCAGCACCCCTGGGGGCCCACGCGAAAAACTGTTTTTT. The chain carries TRBV28 and TRBJ1-4, with D maybe TRBD1 (6 bases). Trimming removed 7 bases from V and 8 bases from J, with 17 bases in between. This CDR3 spans 14 amino acids. Germline V CDR1 and CDR2: MDHEN, SYDVKM.

For this clone: Distinct nucleotide sequences in the sample also encode this CDR3. In DNA form, the CDR3 reads TGTGCCAGTAGTAAGGGCTCATCCGAGACCCAGTACTTC. Translation gives CASSKGSSETQYF. The chain is built from TRBV19 and TRBJ2-5; no reliable D call. The V gene's germline CDR1 is LNHDA and CDR2 SQIVND (reference sequence). The CDR3 sequence is 13 residues long. Trimming removed 4 bases from V and 5 bases from J, with 11 bases in between.